The 10 T cell receptor beta chains in this list originate from one sample, sequenced in a study of blood T cell repertoires in COVID-19. Here immunoSEQ multiplex PCR was the method, and the copy in TCRdb shows in-frame clones only, minus some. The table includes more than 300,000 clones, about 87% detected once. Material for sequencing was peripheral blood. These receptors all stem from a woman aged 25-40 years with COVID-19, enrolled during active disease.

This chain uses TRBV28 with TRBJ1-4; no clear D. This CDR3 is 17 amino acids long. The germline V and J ends were trimmed by 6 bases and 0 bases, with 17 bases remaining between them. The V gene's germline CDR1 is MDHEN and CDR2 SYDVKM. The CDR3: CASRTRVPSATNEKLFF. The CDR3 DNA reads TGTGCCAGCAGGACCCGGGTTCCGAGTGCAACTAATGAAAAACTGTTTTTT.

The chain employs TRBV9 and TRBJ2-1, with 9 bases that match TRBD2. V shed 4 bases, J shed 6 bases, and the junction held 14 bases outside the gene matches. In germline, CDR1 is SGDLS, CDR2 YYNGEE. This CDR3 region has 17 residues. The CDR3 loop reads CASSNRLYSGGLNEQFF. CDR3 DNA: TGTGCCAGCAGCAACAGACTTTATAGCGGGGGACTCAATGAGCAGTTCTTC.

The chain is built from TRBV27 and TRBJ2-6; D is uncertain. Trimming left V 2 bases short and J 2 bases short, with 13 bases between. Germline V gene data show CDR1 as MNHEY and CDR2 as SMNVEV (reference sequence). The CDR3 runs to 17 residues. The CDR3 spells CASSLSFRGAGANVLTF. DNA of the CDR3: TGTGCCAGCAGTTTAAGCTTCAGAGGAGCTGGGGCCAACGTCCTGACTTTC.

The rearrangement uses TRBV3-1 (or the pseudogene TRBV3-2) and TRBJ1-1; weak D call: TRBD1 (5 bases). Germline V gene lookup returns CDR1 LGHDT and CDR2 YNNKEL (reference sequence). V was clipped by 11 bases and J by 0 bases, with 10 bases between them. The CDR3 consists of 12 residues. CDR3 loop: CAAGRVNTEAFF. CDR3 in DNA: TGTGCCGCGGGGCGGGTGAACACTGAAGCTTTCTTT.

CDR3 in amino acids: CASSYNRGRGGYTF. CDR3 sequence (DNA): TGTGCCAGCAGCTACAACAGGGGGCGAGGTGGCTACACCTTC. V and J are TRBV13 and TRBJ1-2; 9 nucleotides match TRBD1. Germline CDR1 is PRHDT and CDR2 is FYEKMQ (reference sequence). The CDR3 loop spans 14 amino acids. V gave up 4 bases and J gave up 7 bases; unmatched junction bases: 7.

This CDR3 reads CASSLDGQGTYNEQFF. The CDR3 DNA follows: TGCGCCAGCAGCTTGGACGGACAGGGGACCTACAATGAGCAGTTCTTC. The rearrangement joins TRBV5-1 to TRBJ2-1; the match to TRBD1 covers 9 bases. From germline, CDR1 is SGHRS and CDR2 YFSETQ. This CDR3 has 16 amino acids. Losses at the gene ends were 0 bases for V and 2 bases for J; bases not matched to a gene: 3.

The V and J genes are TRBV19 and TRBJ1-6; TRBD1 might be the D (6 bases). CDR1 is LNHDA, CDR2 SQIVND, per germline (reference sequence). V was shortened by 7 bases and J by 10 bases, with 11 bases between the two germline ends. The CDR3 is 12 residues long. CDR3 coding DNA: TGTGCCAGTAAACAGGGCAGGTCACCCCTCCACTTT. As protein: CASKQGRSPLHF.

This chain joins TRBV10-3 and TRBJ1-1, with D possibly matching TRBD1 (5 bases). Per the germline V gene, CDR1 is ENHRY and CDR2 is SYGVKD. The CDR3 runs 15 residues. V shed 4 bases and J shed 5 bases, with 17 bases lying between them. The CDR3 DNA reads TGTGCCATCAGTGGCCCTGGGGAGGGGCGAACTGAAGCTTTCTTT. Amino acids: CAISGPGEGRTEAFF.

To note about this clone: The same CDR3 arises from other DNA sequences in this sample as well. J is TRBJ1-1 and V is TRBV18; the match to TRBD1 covers 7 bases. The CDR3 covers 13 residues. After removal of 9 bases from V and 1 base from J, the junction contained 5 bases not matched to a gene. The germline V gene has CDR1 KGHSH and CDR2 LQKENI. The CDR3 DNA reads TGTGCCAGTTCTACAGGGGAGAACACTGAAGCTTTCTTT. It codes for CASSTGENTEAFF.

J is TRBJ2-5 and V is TRBV30; TRBD2 matches at 7 bases. J lost 5 bases, V lost 0 bases, and 9 bases had no gene match. Germline values: CDR1 GTSNPN, CDR2 SVGIG (reference sequence). The CDR3 contains 15 residues. The CDR3 reads CAWSVPSGEAETQYF. CDR3 bases: TGTGCCTGGAGTGTACCCAGCGGGGAGGCGGAGACCCAGTACTTC.